What follows are 10 T cell receptor beta chains derived from one specimen sequenced in a study of T cell changes during pregnancy in multiple sclerosis. The table came from immunoSEQ multiplex PCR; TCRdb's copy has only in-frame clones and leaves some out. The sample yields 60,000 or so clones, 93% seen once. Sequencing was performed on CD4+ T cells from peripheral blood mononuclear cells, taken before pregnancy. The receptor set was obtained from a female donor with multiple sclerosis, enrolled in a pregnancy study.

The rearrangement uses TRBV28 and TRBJ1-5; 7 nucleotides line up with TRBD1. Germline lookup yields CDR1 MDHEN and CDR2 SYDVKM. V trimming: 8 bases; J trimming: 3 bases; junction bases outside the gene matches: 10. The CDR3 runs to 15 residues. The CDR3 is CASYPTGTANQPQHF. For the CDR3, the DNA is TGTGCCAGCTACCCTACCGGGACAGCCAATCAGCCCCAGCATTTT.

The chain joins TRBV5-1 to TRBJ2-1, with 7 bases lining up with TRBD2. With 0 bases clipped from V and 4 bases from J, the junction kept 7 bases outside the gene matches. The CDR3 totals 16 residues. Per the germline V gene, CDR1 is SGHRS and CDR2 is YFSETQ. The CDR3 reads CASSLGVGTTYNEQFF. For the CDR3, the DNA is TGCGCCAGCAGCTTGGGGGTCGGGACTACTTACAATGAGCAGTTCTTC.

In this sample, this clone turned up once. J is TRBJ2-2 and V is TRBV7-3; 9 bases map to TRBD1. V trimming: 0 bases; J trimming: 4 bases; junction bases outside the gene matches: 6. CDR3 length: 17 residues. From germline, CDR1 is SGHTA and CDR2 FQGTGA. CDR3 amino acids: CASSLTRDRVGTGELFF. CDR3 DNA: TGTGCCAGCAGCTTAACCCGGGACAGGGTGGGCACCGGGGAGCTGTTTTTT.

J is TRBJ1-2 and V is TRBV4-3; 7 bases map to TRBD1. This CDR3 is built from 16 residues. Unmatched junction bases numbered 9, after V lost 1 base and J lost 4 bases. Germline loops: CDR1 LGHNA, CDR2 YSLEER. The CDR3 protein is CASSQAQTGTAYGYTF. The CDR3 nucleotides are TGCGCCAGCAGCCAAGCTCAGACCGGGACAGCCTATGGCTACACCTTC.

V usage is TRBV4-1 and J usage is TRBJ2-1; 7 positions agree with TRBD2. This CDR3 spans 16 amino acids. In germline, CDR1 is MGHRA, CDR2 YSYEKL. The J segment lost 7 bases and the V segment lost 4 bases, leaving 13 bases of the junction unmatched. In DNA, the CDR3 is TGCGCCAGCAGCCGTGGGGACTATACGAGTGGGAATGAGCAGTTCTTC. Translating gives CASSRGDYTSGNEQFF.

This chain uses TRBV2 with TRBJ2-7; D gene unclear. The CDR3 spans 12 residues. The V gene lost 6 bases and the J gene lost 1 base, with 7 bases spanning the gap. Germline CDR1 is SNHLY and CDR2 is FYNNEI. The CDR3 protein is CASRTSSYEQYF. The CDR3 nucleotides are TGTGCCAGCAGGACATCATCCTACGAGCAGTACTTC.

The chain is built from TRBV4-3 and TRBJ2-7; D might be TRBD2 (6 bases). This CDR3 has 14 residues. V gave up 0 bases and J gave up 3 bases, with 9 bases separating them. CDR1 and CDR2 from the germline V gene are LGHNA and YSLEER. CDR3: CASSQDTSYYEQYF. In DNA, the CDR3 is TGCGCCAGCAGCCAAGACACTAGCTACTACGAGCAGTACTTC.

This rearrangement joins TRBV15 to TRBJ1-4; D might be TRBD1 (6 bases). Germline V CDR1 and CDR2: LNHNV, YYDKDF (reference sequence). The CDR3 spans 13 residues. The V end lost 3 bases, the J end lost 9 bases, and 11 bases lay between the germline ends. The CDR3 DNA follows: TGTGCCACCAGCAGGGGGACAACCCAAAAACTGTTTTTT. Protein sequence: CATSRGTTQKLFF.

This chain links TRBV27 with TRBJ2-1; 8 nucleotides line up with TRBD2. Germline V gene sequence: CDR1 MNHEY, CDR2 SMNVEV (reference sequence). V lost 3 bases to trimming and J lost 3 bases; unmatched junction nucleotides: 10. CDR3 length: 17 residues. This CDR3 is CASSLLAGSSVYNEQFF. The CDR3 DNA reads TGTGCCAGCAGTTTGTTAGCGGGGAGTTCTGTCTACAATGAGCAGTTCTTC.

The chain is built from TRBV29-1 and TRBJ1-5; 8 positions agree with TRBD1. V was pared by 4 bases and J by 3 bases, with 2 bases of the junction left unmatched. The length of the CDR3 is 13 residues. Per germline, CDR1 SQVTM and CDR2 ANQGSEA. The CDR3 bases are TGCAGCGTTGTGGACAGGGTCAATCAGCCCCAGCATTTT. Its translation: CSVVDRVNQPQHF.